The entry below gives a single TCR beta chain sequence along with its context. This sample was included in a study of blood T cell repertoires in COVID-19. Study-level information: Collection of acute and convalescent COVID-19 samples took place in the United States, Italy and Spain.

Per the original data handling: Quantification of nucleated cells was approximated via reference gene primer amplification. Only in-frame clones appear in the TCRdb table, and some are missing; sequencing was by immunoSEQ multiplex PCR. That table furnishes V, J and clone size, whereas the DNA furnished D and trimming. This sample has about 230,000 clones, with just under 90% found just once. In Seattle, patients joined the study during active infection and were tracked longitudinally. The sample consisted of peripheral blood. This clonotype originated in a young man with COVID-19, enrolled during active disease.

The CDR3 protein is CASSLGGNYGYTF. CDR3 nucleotide sequence: TGTGCCAGCAGCTTGGGGGGGAACTATGGCTACACCTTC. V usage is TRBV7-9 and J usage is TRBJ1-2; possible D gene TRBD1, 5 bases. Per the germline V gene, CDR1 is SEHNR and CDR2 is FQNEAQ (reference sequence). V lost 3 bases and J lost 2, with 7 bases in between. This CDR3 has 13 amino acids.